Listed below are T cell receptor beta chains from one sample, sequenced in a study of cytomegalovirus exposure and HLA in healthy donors. Profiling relied on immunoSEQ multiplex PCR, and the TCRdb table lists in-frame clones only, not all of them. The sample holds approximately 170,000 clones, about three quarters seen once. Input material: PBMCs. The source is a female donor in good health and CMV-seronegative. The CDR3 runs from the conserved cysteine through the conserved F or W. Fields, in order: D gene, clone size, V gene, J gene, CDR3 protein, CDR3 DNA. A D gene is named only where the DNA matches it firmly. Only some rows state a clone size, as once, few, many or a class for expanded clones.

D: -; size: -; V: TRBV7-9; J: TRBJ1-3; CDR3: CASSLAQGLGNTIYF; DNA: TGTGCCAGCAGCTTAGCACAGGGACTAGGAAACACCATATATTTT
D: TRBD2; size: -; V: TRBV7-7; J: TRBJ2-2; CDR3: CASSGAGGNTGELFF; DNA: TGTGCTAGCAGCGGGGCGGGGGGCAACACCGGGGAGCTGTTTTTT
D: -; size: -; V: TRBV4-1; J: TRBJ2-2; CDR3: CASSQDSGVGTGELFF; DNA: TGCGCCAGCAGCCAAGACTCAGGTGTGGGCACCGGGGAGCTGTTTTTT
D: -; size: -; V: TRBV5-1; J: TRBJ2-1; CDR3: CASSLDGSPHNEQFF; DNA: TGCGCCAGCAGCTTGGACGGGAGCCCCCACAATGAGCAGTTCTTC
D: -; size: few; V: TRBV19; J: TRBJ1-1; CDR3: CASSPRLGGEPPFF; DNA: TGTGCCAGTAGTCCGAGGCTGGGGGGGGAACCACCTTTCTTT
D: TRBD1; size: -; V: TRBV30; J: TRBJ2-1; CDR3: CAWSRAGTGYNEQFF; DNA: TGTGCCTGGAGTAGGGCCGGGACAGGATACAATGAGCAGTTCTTC
D: TRBD1; size: -; V: TRBV4-3; J: TRBJ1-2; CDR3: CASSQPGGDYGYTF; DNA: TGCGCCAGCAGCCAACCAGGGGGCGACTATGGCTACACCTTC
D: -; size: -; V: TRBV21-1; J: TRBJ2-4; CDR3: CASSPGGGGVQYF; DNA: TGTGCCAGCAGCCCGGGGGGGGGCGGTGTTCAGTACTTC
D: -; size: -; V: TRBV29-1; J: TRBJ2-6; CDR3: CSVGFGSGANGLTF; DNA: TGCAGCGTCGGCTTCGGTTCTGGGGCCAACGGCCTGACTTTC
D: TRBD1; size: few; V: TRBV7-9; J: TRBJ2-1; CDR3: CASSFIGGTGVGDEQFF; DNA: TGTGCCAGCAGCTTTATAGGAGGGACAGGGGTGGGTGATGAGCAGTTCTTC
D: -; size: few; V: TRBV20-1; J: TRBJ1-1; CDR3: CSANIGQEAFF; DNA: TGCAGTGCTAATATCGGACAGGAAGCTTTCTTT